These 7 T cell receptor beta chains were all obtained from the same sample, sequenced in a study of shared clonotypes between healthy human individuals. Profiled with immunoSEQ multiplex PCR; TCRdb holds only in-frame clones, not every one. The top ten hold 16% of the sample, which has about 330,000 clones, around nine tenths seen once. Material: memory CD8+ T cells sorted from blood. Subset described: CD45RO+ cells pooled with CCR7-negative TemRA cells. These receptors all come from a man younger than 35 in good health.

The chain is built from TRBV28 and TRBJ2-7; 9 bases map to TRBD1. V dropped 7 bases and J dropped 2; count of bases not matched to a gene: 6. The CDR3 runs to 14 residues. Germline-derived CDR1 and CDR2 are MDHEN and SYDVKM. The CDR3 DNA follows: TGTGCCAGCATCGACAGGGGGGCCACCTACGAGCAGTACTTC. This sequence encodes CASIDRGATYEQYF.

This clone showed up just once. Other nucleotide sequences from this sample produce the same CDR3. The chain employs TRBV11-2 and TRBJ2-7; no definite D call. The CDR3 is 11 residues long. The V gene lost 6 bases and the J gene lost 3 bases, with 6 bases spanning the gap. CDR1 is SGHAT, CDR2 FQNNGV, per germline. The CDR3 here is CASSRFYEQYF. CDR3 sequence (DNA): TGTGCCAGCAGTCGCTTCTACGAGCAGTACTTC.

The genes are TRBV10-3 and TRBJ2-5; D is perhaps TRBD2 (5 bases). Germline V gives CDR1 ENHRY, CDR2 SYGVKD. Trimming pared 6 bases from V and 0 bases from J, leaving 5 bases between. The CDR3 is 12 residues long. CDR3 residues: CAIRRDQETQYF. The CDR3 region has the DNA TGTGCCATCAGGCGGGACCAAGAGACCCAGTACTTC.

This clone was seen at least ten times. The V gene is TRBV23-1, the J gene TRBJ1-6, with a tentative D call TRBD1 (6 bases). TRBV23-1 is identified as an open reading frame with a role that is uncertain. V was shortened by 3 bases and J by 0 bases, with 21 bases between the two germline ends. The CDR3 totals 20 residues. The CDR3 DNA reads TGCGCCAGCAGTCACCCGACAGGATTGCTGGAGAGCTCCTATAATTCACCCCTCCACTTT. Its protein is CASSHPTGLLESSYNSPLHF.

This rearrangement joins TRBV7-3 to TRBJ2-1, with TRBD1 matching over 8 bases. There are 12 residues in the CDR3. Germline values: CDR1 SGHTA, CDR2 FQGTGA. Trimming cost V 0 bases and J 15 bases; bases outside gene matches: 4. Written as DNA, the CDR3 is TGTGCCAGCAGCTTAACTCTAGGACAGGGGTTCTTC. Its protein product is CASSLTLGQGFF.

This chain connects TRBV7-9 to TRBJ2-7; D perhaps matches TRBD2 (5 bases). Trimming shortened V by 7 bases and J by 5 bases, and 9 bases separated the two germline ends. This CDR3 comprises 11 residues. Germline CDR1 is SEHNR and CDR2 is FQNEAQ (reference sequence). CDR3 loop: CASTTGDEQYF. CDR3 in DNA: TGTGCCAGCACGACCGGGGACGAGCAGTACTTC.

The rearrangement joins TRBV27 to TRBJ2-7, with 8 bases lining up with TRBD1. Losses at the gene ends were 4 bases for V and 5 bases for J; bases not matched to a gene: 7. Per germline, CDR1 MNHEY and CDR2 SMNVEV (reference sequence). The CDR3 length is 14 residues. The CDR3 sequence: CASSSRTGTHEQYF. In nucleotides, the CDR3 is TGTGCCAGCAGTTCTCGGACAGGGACCCACGAGCAGTACTTC.